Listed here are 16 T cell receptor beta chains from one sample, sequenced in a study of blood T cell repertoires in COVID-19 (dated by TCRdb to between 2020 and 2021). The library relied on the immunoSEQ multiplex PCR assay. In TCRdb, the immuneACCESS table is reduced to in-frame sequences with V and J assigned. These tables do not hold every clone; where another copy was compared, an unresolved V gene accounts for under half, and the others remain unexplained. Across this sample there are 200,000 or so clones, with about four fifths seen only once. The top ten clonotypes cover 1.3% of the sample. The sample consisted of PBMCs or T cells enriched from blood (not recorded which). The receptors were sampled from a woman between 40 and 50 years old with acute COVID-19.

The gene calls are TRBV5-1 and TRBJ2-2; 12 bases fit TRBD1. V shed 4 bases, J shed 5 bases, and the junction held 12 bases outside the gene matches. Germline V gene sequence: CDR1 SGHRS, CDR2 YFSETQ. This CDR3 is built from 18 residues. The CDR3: CASSPGQGAQAWTGELFF. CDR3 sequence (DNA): TGCGCCAGCAGCCCGGGACAGGGGGCGCAAGCTTGGACCGGGGAGCTGTTTTTT.

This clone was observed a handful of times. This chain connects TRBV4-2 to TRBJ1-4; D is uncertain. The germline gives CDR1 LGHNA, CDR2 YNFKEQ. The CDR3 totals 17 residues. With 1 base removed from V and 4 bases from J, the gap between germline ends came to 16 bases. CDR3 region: CASSQADVGRGNEKLFF. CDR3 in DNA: TGTGCCAGCAGCCAAGCTGATGTTGGGCGGGGTAATGAAAAACTGTTTTTT.

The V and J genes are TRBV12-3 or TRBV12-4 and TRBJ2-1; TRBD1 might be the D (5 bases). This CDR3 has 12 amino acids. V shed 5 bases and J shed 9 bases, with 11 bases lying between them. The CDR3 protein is CASSRQTGEQFF. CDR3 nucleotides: TGTGCCAGCAGTCGACAGACGGGTGAGCAGTTCTTC.

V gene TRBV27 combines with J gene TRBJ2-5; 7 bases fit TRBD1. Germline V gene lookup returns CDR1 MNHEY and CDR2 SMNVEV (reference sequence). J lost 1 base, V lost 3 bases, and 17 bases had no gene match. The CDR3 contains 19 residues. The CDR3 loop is CASSFFPRAGTAAQETQYF. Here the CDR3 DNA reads TGTGCCAGCAGTTTCTTCCCTAGGGCCGGGACAGCCGCCCAAGAGACCCAGTACTTC.

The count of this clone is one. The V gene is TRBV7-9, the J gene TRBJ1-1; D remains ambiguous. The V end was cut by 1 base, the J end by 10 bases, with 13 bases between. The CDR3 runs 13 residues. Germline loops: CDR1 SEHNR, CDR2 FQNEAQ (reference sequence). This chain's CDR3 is CASSLDQAHGAFF. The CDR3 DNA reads TGTGCCAGCAGCTTAGACCAGGCCCACGGAGCTTTCTTT.

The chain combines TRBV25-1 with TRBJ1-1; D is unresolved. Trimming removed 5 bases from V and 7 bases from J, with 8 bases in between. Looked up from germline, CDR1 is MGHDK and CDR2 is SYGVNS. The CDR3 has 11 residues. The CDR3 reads CASSMGREAFF. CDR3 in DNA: TGTGCCAGCAGTATGGGCCGTGAAGCTTTCTTT.

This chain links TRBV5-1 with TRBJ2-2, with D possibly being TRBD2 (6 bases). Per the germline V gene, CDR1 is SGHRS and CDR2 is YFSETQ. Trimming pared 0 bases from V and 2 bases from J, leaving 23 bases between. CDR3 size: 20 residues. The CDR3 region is CASSLGVTQLASLNTGELFF. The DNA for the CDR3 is TGCGCCAGCAGCTTGGGTGTGACTCAGCTAGCGAGCCTTAACACCGGGGAGCTGTTTTTT.

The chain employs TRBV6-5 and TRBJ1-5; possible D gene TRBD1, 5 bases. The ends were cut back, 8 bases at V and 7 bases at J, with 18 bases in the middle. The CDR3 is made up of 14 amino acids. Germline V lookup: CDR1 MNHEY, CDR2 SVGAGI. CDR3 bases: TGTGCCAGCTCGTCCGGGGGAGCTTCGCAGCCCCAGCATTTT. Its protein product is CASSSGGASQPQHF.

The CDR3 DNA is TGTGCCATCAGTGAGTGGCAGGAGCAGTACTTC. As protein: CAISEWQEQYF. This chain links TRBV10-3 with TRBJ2-7; no firm D call. Germline V lookup: CDR1 ENHRY, CDR2 SYGVKD. V lost 1 base and J lost 7, with 5 bases in between. The CDR3 runs to 11 residues.

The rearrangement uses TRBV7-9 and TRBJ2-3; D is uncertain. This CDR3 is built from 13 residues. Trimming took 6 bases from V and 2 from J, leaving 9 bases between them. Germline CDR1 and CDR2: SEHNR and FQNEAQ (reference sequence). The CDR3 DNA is TGTGCCAGCAGTTTTGACAACACAGATACGCAGTATTTT. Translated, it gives CASSFDNTDTQYF.

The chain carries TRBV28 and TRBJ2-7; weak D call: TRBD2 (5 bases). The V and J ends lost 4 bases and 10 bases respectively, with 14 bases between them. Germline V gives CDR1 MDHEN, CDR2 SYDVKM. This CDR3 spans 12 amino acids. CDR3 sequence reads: CASSSRQLGQYF. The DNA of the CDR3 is TGTGCCAGCAGTTCGCGACAACTAGGACAGTACTTC.

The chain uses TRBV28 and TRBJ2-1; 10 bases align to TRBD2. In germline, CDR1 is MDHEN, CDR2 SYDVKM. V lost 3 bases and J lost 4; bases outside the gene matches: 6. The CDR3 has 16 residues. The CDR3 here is CASSLWVLAGYNEQFF. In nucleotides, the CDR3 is TGTGCCAGCAGTTTGTGGGTACTAGCGGGGTACAATGAGCAGTTCTTC.

The CDR3 DNA reads as TGTGCCAGCAGGCAGACAGGACGCAATCAGCCCCAGCATTTT. It translates to CASRQTGRNQPQHF. The rearrangement joins TRBV6-5 to TRBJ1-5; TRBD1 might be the D (6 bases). In germline, CDR1 is MNHEY, CDR2 SVGAGI. The V end lost 6 bases, the J end lost 2 bases, and 11 bases lay between the germline ends. The CDR3 length is 14 residues.

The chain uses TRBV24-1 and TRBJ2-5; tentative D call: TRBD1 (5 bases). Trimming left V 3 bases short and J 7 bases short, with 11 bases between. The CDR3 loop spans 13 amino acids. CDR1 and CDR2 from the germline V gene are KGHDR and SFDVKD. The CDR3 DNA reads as TGTGCCACCAGTGATCAGGGCTGGCCGACCCAGTACTTC. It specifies CATSDQGWPTQYF.

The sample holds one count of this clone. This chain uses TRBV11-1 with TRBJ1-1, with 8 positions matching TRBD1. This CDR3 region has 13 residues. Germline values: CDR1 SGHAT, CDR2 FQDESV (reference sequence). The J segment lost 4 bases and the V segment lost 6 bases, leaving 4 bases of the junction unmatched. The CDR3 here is CASRPGTGTEAFF. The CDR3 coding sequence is TGTGCCAGCAGGCCCGGGACAGGCACTGAAGCTTTCTTT.

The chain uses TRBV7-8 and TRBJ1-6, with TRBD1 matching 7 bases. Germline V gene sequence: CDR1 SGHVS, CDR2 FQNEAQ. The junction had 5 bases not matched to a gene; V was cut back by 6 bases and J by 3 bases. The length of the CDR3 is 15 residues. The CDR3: CASRPGDSYNSPLHF. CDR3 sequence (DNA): TGTGCCAGCAGGCCAGGGGACAGCTATAATTCACCCCTCCACTTT.